Sequencing of this TCR beta chain was carried out in a study of cytomegalovirus exposure and HLA in healthy donors. General study findings and limits: In vitro, a few CMV-associated chains proved specific for CMV antigens. Earlier results showed most TCR beta V segments being productive about 87% or about 30% of the time.

As concerns this clone: Its antigen is unidentified.

Primers for the PCR totalled 60 Vbeta and 13 Jbeta. Assay used: immunoSEQ multiplex PCR; TCRdb lists only in-frame clones, some missing. In the table there are more than 140,000 clones, 64% of which are singletons. Healthy people donating bone marrow made up the donors. The CDR3 has 14 residues. Germline CDR1 SNHLY, CDR2 FYNNEI. Trimming shortened V by 7 bases and J by 0 bases, and 10 bases separated the two germline ends. The chain links TRBV2 to TRBJ1-5; D unclear. The sequenced material came from PBMCs. The receptor was derived from a woman aged 25 to 39 in good health and CMV-seropositive. The CDR3 region has the DNA TGTGCCAGCATGAGGGCTTATAGCAATCAGCCCCAGCATTTT. This translates into CASMRAYSNQPQHF.